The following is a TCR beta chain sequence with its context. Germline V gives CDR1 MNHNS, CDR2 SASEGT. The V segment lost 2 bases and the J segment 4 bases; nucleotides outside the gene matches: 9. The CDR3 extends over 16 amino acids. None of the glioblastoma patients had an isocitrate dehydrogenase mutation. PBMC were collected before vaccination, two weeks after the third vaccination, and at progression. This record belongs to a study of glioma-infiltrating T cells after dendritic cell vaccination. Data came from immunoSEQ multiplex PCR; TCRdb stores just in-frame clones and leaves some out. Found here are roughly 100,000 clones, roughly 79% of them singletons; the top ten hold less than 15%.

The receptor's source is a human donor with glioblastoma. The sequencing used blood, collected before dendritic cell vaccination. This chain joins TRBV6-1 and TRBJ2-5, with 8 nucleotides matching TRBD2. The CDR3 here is CASSEQMTGGGETQYF. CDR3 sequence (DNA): TGTGCCAGCAGTGAACAAATGACCGGGGGGGGAGAGACCCAGTACTTC.